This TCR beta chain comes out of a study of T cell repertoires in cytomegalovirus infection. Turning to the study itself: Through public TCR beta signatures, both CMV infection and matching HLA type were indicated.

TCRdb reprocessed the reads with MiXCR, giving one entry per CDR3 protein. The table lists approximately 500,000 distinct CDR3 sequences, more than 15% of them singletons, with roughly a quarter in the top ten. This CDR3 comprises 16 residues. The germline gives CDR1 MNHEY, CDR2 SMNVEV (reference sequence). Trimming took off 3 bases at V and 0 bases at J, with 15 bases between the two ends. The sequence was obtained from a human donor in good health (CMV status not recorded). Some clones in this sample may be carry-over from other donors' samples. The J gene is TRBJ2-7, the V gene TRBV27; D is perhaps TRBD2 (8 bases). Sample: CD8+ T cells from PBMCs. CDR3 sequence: CASSFSGGQRSYEQYF. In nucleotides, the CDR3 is TGTGCCAGCAGTTTCAGCGGGGGACAGCGCTCCTACGAGCAGTACTTC.